The 21 T cell receptor beta chains given below trace back to one sample, sequenced in a study of response to subunit inactivated influenza vaccine (dated 2018 in TCRdb). Receptor amplification or capture employed RT-PCR. The listed sequencing device is Illumina HiSeq 2500. TCRdb applied fastp at Q25 and MiXCR to the public reads, then kept only in-frame beta chains. One record per CDR3 amino acid sequence lists the most common genes and DNA. The sample table shows about 700,000 distinct CDR3 sequences, and approximately 14% are seen once. Around a tenth of the sample is held by the ten biggest clonotypes. The source was PBMCs from blood, collected approximately 13 days after vaccination. Source of these receptors: a man over 45 who received an inactivated influenza vaccine. Donor details come from another sample of the same person, matched by shared clones.

This clonotype was counted a few times. The V and J genes are TRBV12-3 or TRBV12-4 and TRBJ1-1; 8 positions agree with TRBD1. This CDR3 comprises 14 residues. J was trimmed by 5 bases and V by 6 bases; bases with no gene match: 8. The DNA for the CDR3 is TGTGCCAGCAGCAGACAGGGGTCAGGGACTGAAGCTTTCTTT. As protein: CASSRQGSGTEAFF.

This clonotype was counted between two and nine times. The rearrangement links TRBV11-2 to TRBJ2-6; D might be TRBD1 (6 bases). The ends were cut back, 5 bases at V and 0 bases at J, with 17 bases in the middle. Germline CDR1 and CDR2: SGHAT and FQNNGV. The CDR3 is 18 residues long. The CDR3 reads CASSPREGQSSGANVLTF. The CDR3, as DNA: TGTGCCAGCAGCCCCCGAGAAGGACAGAGCTCTGGGGCCAACGTCCTGACTTTC.

The V call is TRBV20-1, the J call TRBJ2-7; D might be TRBD2 (5 bases). Per the germline V gene, CDR1 is DFQATT and CDR2 is SNEGSKA (reference sequence). CDR3 length: 13 residues. With 5 bases removed from V and 2 bases from J, the gap between germline ends came to 13 bases. The chain's CDR3 is CSAPRPTTYEQYF. The CDR3 bases are TGCAGTGCTCCACGACCGACTACCTACGAGCAGTACTTC.

This clonotype occurred a few times. The chain's CDR3 is CAISGRNTEAFF. In nucleotides, the CDR3 is TGTGCCATCAGTGGTAGGAACACTGAAGCTTTCTTT. The rearrangement joins TRBV10-3 to TRBJ1-1, with D unresolved. Germline lookup yields CDR1 ENHRY and CDR2 SYGVKD. The CDR3 totals 12 residues. V lost 4 bases and J lost 1, with 4 bases in between.

The V call is TRBV3-1, the J call TRBJ2-5; TRBD2 agrees at 11 bases. The CDR3 totals 18 residues. After removal of 3 bases from V and 3 bases from J, the junction contained 12 bases not matched to a gene. The V gene's germline CDR1 is LGHDT and CDR2 YNNKEL (reference sequence). The CDR3 spells CASSQGGLGLAAKETQYF. CDR3 DNA sequence: TGTGCCAGCAGCCAGGGAGGATTGGGACTAGCGGCAAAAGAGACCCAGTACTTC.

This clonotype was observed a handful of times. V and J are TRBV7-2 and TRBJ1-1, with TRBD1 as a possible D gene (5 bases). The CDR3 extends over 14 amino acids. V lost 7 bases and J 1 base, leaving 13 bases between the germline ends. The V gene's germline CDR1 is SGHTA and CDR2 FQGNSA. Here the CDR3 DNA reads TGTGCCAGCAAAAACAGGCTGGAGAACACTGAAGCTTTCTTT. Amino acid sequence: CASKNRLENTEAFF.

In its sample, this clonotype was seen a few times. This chain uses TRBV5-1 with TRBJ2-2; the match to TRBD1 covers 11 bases. CDR3 length equals 16 residues. With V trimmed by 4 bases and J by 6 bases, 8 bases remained unmatched. Per germline, CDR1 SGHRS and CDR2 YFSETQ. DNA for the CDR3: TGCGCCAGCAGCCACCGGGACAGGGGGGTCGCCGGGGAGCTGTTTTTT. This translates into CASSHRDRGVAGELFF.

V gene TRBV12-3 or TRBV12-4 combines with J gene TRBJ2-7; possibly TRBD1 or TRBD2 for D (6 bases each). This CDR3 has 14 amino acids. V was pared by 3 bases and J by 0 bases, with 9 bases between. CDR3 sequence: CASSLPGASYEQYF. CDR3 DNA: TGTGCCAGCAGTTTGCCGGGGGCCTCCTACGAGCAGTACTTC.

The CDR3, as DNA: TGTGCCAGCAGCTTGCATGGATCCCGGGGCACTGAAGCTTTCTTT. Translated, it gives CASSLHGSRGTEAFF. The chain joins TRBV5-5 to TRBJ1-1; D uncertain. The CDR3 consists of 15 residues. CDR1 SGHKS and CDR2 YYEKEE come from the germline V gene (reference sequence). V was trimmed by 1 base and J by 4 bases, leaving 14 bases between them.

The J gene is TRBJ2-1, the V gene TRBV5-1, with TRBD1 matching 8 bases. The germline V gene has CDR1 SGHRS and CDR2 YFSETQ. Losses at the gene ends were 0 bases for V and 6 bases for J; bases not matched to a gene: 8. This CDR3 comprises 16 residues. CDR3 bases: TGCGCCAGCAGCTTGGTGGGCAGGGGGCAGGGCAATGAGCAGTTCTTC. Encoded protein: CASSLVGRGQGNEQFF.

This clonotype has only a few counts. The rearrangement links TRBV5-1 to TRBJ1-2, with TRBD1 as a possible D gene (5 bases). V was shortened by 4 bases and J by 8 bases, with 21 bases between the two germline ends. Germline assignment: CDR1 SGHRS and CDR2 YFSETQ. The CDR3 consists of 15 residues. The CDR3 loop is CASSTLAETVGGYTF. The CDR3 DNA is TGCGCCAGCAGCACTTTGGCTGAGACAGTTGGCGGCTACACCTTC.

This clonotype has only a few counts. This chain joins TRBV29-1 and TRBJ2-7, with D unresolved. The germline V gene has CDR1 SQVTM and CDR2 ANQGSEA. Trimming shortened V by 5 bases and J by 2 bases, and 19 bases separated the two germline ends. This CDR3 region has 15 residues. This CDR3 reads CSVRNTVGFAYEQYF. The CDR3 bases are TGCAGCGTTAGGAATACCGTAGGGTTTGCCTACGAGCAGTACTTC.

This clonotype came up a few times. V usage is TRBV5-1 and J usage is TRBJ1-2; a possible D gene is TRBD1 (5 bases). V was shortened by 2 bases and J by 6 bases, with 8 bases between the two germline ends. From germline, CDR1 is SGHRS and CDR2 YFSETQ. This CDR3 is 12 amino acids long. The CDR3 sequence is CASSLLGDGYTF. DNA of the CDR3: TGCGCCAGCAGCTTATTGGGGGATGGCTACACCTTC.

This clonotype came up many times. The V and J genes are TRBV5-6 and TRBJ1-1; D is possibly TRBD1 (6 bases). The CDR3 spans 17 residues. Germline-derived CDR1 and CDR2 are SGHDT and YYEEEE. The germline V and J ends were trimmed by 3 bases and 2 bases, with 20 bases remaining between them. For the CDR3, the DNA is TGTGCCAGCAGCTCACCCTCGTTCGACAGGATTAACACTGAAGCTTTCTTT. Its protein is CASSSPSFDRINTEAFF.

In its sample, this clonotype was seen a few times. This chain links TRBV5-6 with TRBJ1-4; no definite D call. The V gene's germline CDR1 is SGHDT and CDR2 YYEEEE. The CDR3 contains 15 residues. The V and J ends lost 0 bases and 3 bases respectively, with 9 bases between them. The CDR3 here is CASSLARRPNEKLFF. The CDR3 nucleotides are TGTGCCAGCAGCTTGGCTCGGAGACCTAATGAAAAACTGTTTTTT.

The rearrangement links TRBV27 to TRBJ2-2; D is tentatively TRBD1 or TRBD2 (5 bases each). Germline V gene lookup returns CDR1 MNHEY and CDR2 SMNVEV (reference sequence). The CDR3 consists of 15 residues. The V end lost 1 base, the J end lost 8 bases, and 14 bases lay between the germline ends. CDR3 DNA sequence: TGTGCCAGCAGTTTATTAGCAGGGACCGAGGGGGAGCTGTTTTTT. As protein: CASSLLAGTEGELFF.

The V call is TRBV28, the J call TRBJ2-7, with 9 positions matching TRBD2. Germline V gives CDR1 MDHEN, CDR2 SYDVKM. The CDR3 has 14 residues. With 5 bases clipped from V and 3 bases from J, the junction kept 5 bases outside the gene matches. Written as DNA, the CDR3 is TGTGCCAGCAGTATAGCGGGGGATTACTACGAGCAGTACTTC. Amino acids: CASSIAGDYYEQYF.

This clonotype was counted only a few times. The V gene is TRBV5-1, the J gene TRBJ1-1; D remains ambiguous. The CDR3 loop spans 15 amino acids. Trimming removed 4 bases at V and 0 bases at J, with 13 bases between. Germline CDR1 is SGHRS and CDR2 is YFSETQ. The CDR3 reads CASSVGFGMNTEAFF. In nucleotides, the CDR3 is TGCGCCAGCAGCGTTGGCTTCGGGATGAACACTGAAGCTTTCTTT.

The chain recombines TRBV6-5 with TRBJ2-5; 10 nucleotides align to TRBD2. The V gene's germline CDR1 is MNHEY and CDR2 SVGAGI. V lost 0 bases to trimming and J lost 5 bases; unmatched junction nucleotides: 6. The CDR3 covers 16 residues. The CDR3 DNA is TGTGCCAGCAGTTACTCCCTAGCGGGAGTAGGCGAGACCCAGTACTTC. Its protein product is CASSYSLAGVGETQYF.

In nucleotides, the CDR3 is TGTGCCAGCAGACTAGACAGGGTTAACCACGAGCAGTACTTC. It specifies CASRLDRVNHEQYF. The rearrangement links TRBV6-1 to TRBJ2-7, with TRBD1 matching 7 bases. Germline-derived CDR1 and CDR2 are MNHNS and SASEGT. The CDR3 has 14 residues. V trimming: 6 bases; J trimming: 5 bases; junction bases outside the gene matches: 10.

This clonotype appeared a few times. Here the CDR3 reads CASSFVSSGRTGELFF. The CDR3, as DNA: TGTGCCAGCAGTTTTGTCTCTAGCGGTCGCACCGGGGAGCTGTTTTTT. V usage is TRBV12-3 or TRBV12-4 and J usage is TRBJ2-2; 7 bases align to TRBD2. J was trimmed by 4 bases and V by 3 bases; bases with no gene match: 8. The CDR3 runs 16 residues.